The sequence of this TCR beta chain was determined in a study of T cells after yellow fever vaccination. At the level of the study: Fractions containing few cells were prepared with SMART-Seq v4 Ultra Low Input.

5'RACE template switching generated TCR cDNA, adding a universal primer site and UMIs. Using its own MiXCR run on the 5' RACE reads, TCRdb lists one record per CDR3 protein. The repertoire has more than 350,000 distinct CDR3 sequences, around a tenth of them found once; the top ten carry around 20%. V was cut by 0 bases and J by 3 bases, with 11 bases left in between. The germline gives CDR1 ENHRY, CDR2 SYGVKD. The CDR3 has 15 amino acids. The rearrangement joins TRBV10-3 to TRBJ1-2; D call uncertain. The specimen comprised PBMCs, sampled on the day of the first yellow fever vaccination. The sequence came from a man between 18 and 35 years old who received the YFV17D yellow fever vaccine. CDR3 region: CAISESAADHYGYTF. Written as DNA, the CDR3 is TGTGCCATCAGTGAGTCGGCGGCAGATCACTATGGCTACACCTTC.